This record covers a single T cell receptor (beta chain). No antigen is known for it. No base quality information exists; no much larger clone differs at one position. The germline V gene encodes CDR1 SNHLY and CDR2 FYNNEI. Between the V and J ends, shortened by 6 bases and 5 bases respectively, the junction contains 10 bases. Spanning cysteine to phenylalanine, the CDR3 consists of 12 amino acids. The entry retains the CDR3 DNA only, 36 bases that are in frame from base 1. This sample is part of a study of blood T cell repertoires in COVID-19 (dated by TCRdb to 2018 to 2021). For context, the study as a whole: Samples from collaborators originated in the United States, Italy and Spain and spanned both the acute and convalescent phases of COVID-19. Samples came from the ongoing ImmuneRACE study (first 160 participants) plus 1,254 subjects from 6 global collaborators. Deeply sampled blood TCRbeta repertoires from subjects exposed to, actively infected with, or recovered from COVID-19 were included in the dataset. The prospective study material was composed of cDNA or gDNA derived from T cells, B-cell-depleted T cells, or PBMCs. Where HLA class I and class II types were available, the types were taken from metadata supplied by the sample provider, not from assay-based typing. A de-identified subject ID, COVID-19 status, age in years and sex were almost always included in the sample metadata. The repertoires were made available in a free public database intended to serve as a resource for research on the immune response to SARS-CoV-2. General conclusions and limits of the study: The quantity of clinical and demographic metadata differed by source and by participant and was supplied without curation.

TCRbeta CDR3 regions were amplified from genomic DNA using the immunoSEQ Assay, a bias-controlled multiplex PCR. On the authors' methods: Nucleated cell counts per sample were estimated from amplification of reference gene primers within the assay. To quantify the absolute abundance of each unique TCRbeta CDR3 rearrangement, sequence reads were collapsed and filtered. For each sample, productive Simpson clonality was calculated as the square root of Simpson's diversity index across productive rearrangements. Drawn from immuneACCESS, this table holds only the in-frame rearrangements with V and J called that TCRdb kept. Clones are partly lost; checked studies trace under half to an unresolved V gene and leave the rest unexplained. That table furnishes V, J and clone size, whereas the DNA furnished D and trimming. A total of about 380,000 clones appear in this sample, approximately 84% of them only once. The ten largest clones take up around 3% of the sample.

Enrolling through a virtual design, the prospective study's participants ranged in age from roughly 18 to 100 years and lived across roughly 23 United States geographic areas. In the prospective study, cohorts were assigned on the basis of participant-reported clinical history obtained from a screening survey and a study questionnaire. ImmuneRACE Cohort 3 recovered participants were defined by two consecutive negative NP/OP PCR tests, healthcare professional clearance, or symptom resolution. Mobile phlebotomists in the prospective study collected whole blood, serum and a nasopharyngeal or oropharyngeal swab from every participant. Prospective study participants could optionally give additional blood draws and questionnaires over an approximately two-month period. Blood samples from the prospective study were shipped frozen or at room temperature prior to DNA extraction.

The sequenced sample consisted of PBMCs or T cells enriched from blood (not recorded which). This sequence uses TRBV2 and TRBJ1-2, with TRBD1 perhaps the D gene, on 6 matching bases. The clonotype was recovered from a woman in her 30s who had recovered from COVID-19. The CDR3 region reads CASRNQGYGYTF. The DNA reads TGTGCCAGCAGGAACCAGGGGTATGGCTACACCTTC.